The 7 T cell receptor beta chains listed next were all sequenced from one sample in a study of OX40 agonist ivuxolimab in advanced cancers. The data were produced by immunoSEQ multiplex PCR, yet TCRdb's version contains in-frame clones alone and is incomplete. The data contain about 77,000 clones, around 87% of them singletons. Sequencing used CD4+ or CD8+ T cells sorted from blood, obtained in a trial of the OX40 agonist ivuxolimab. All receptors derive from an adult with an advanced solid tumor such as melanoma, head and neck, liver or kidney cancer.

The chain joins TRBV25-1 to TRBJ2-2; 9 nucleotides line up with TRBD1. The V gene's germline CDR1 is MGHDK and CDR2 SYGVNS. Trimming took 7 bases from V and 4 from J; bases not matched to a gene: 7. CDR3 length: 15 residues. CDR3 nucleotide sequence: TGTGCCAGCACCCGAGACAGGGGGGGCACCGGGGAGCTGTTTTTT. Amino acids: CASTRDRGGTGELFF.

This clone is a singleton in its sample. The chain links TRBV28 to TRBJ2-2; no clear D. Trimming removed 2 bases from V and 7 bases from J, with 14 bases in between. CDR3 length: 15 amino acids. Germline assignment: CDR1 MDHEN and CDR2 SYDVKM. The CDR3 region has the DNA TGTGCCAGCAGTTTAGACCGACGAAGGGACGGGGAGCTGTTTTTT. It codes for CASSLDRRRDGELFF.

V usage is TRBV6-1 and J usage is TRBJ2-3; D might be TRBD2 (5 bases). Trimming left V 2 bases short and J 5 bases short, with 11 bases between. Germline V gene sequence: CDR1 MNHNS, CDR2 SASEGT. This CDR3 contains 14 residues. The CDR3 DNA sequence: TGTGCCAGCAGTGAATCCGGACTTGTAGATACGCAGTATTTT. This sequence encodes CASSESGLVDTQYF.

The genes are TRBV9 and TRBJ1-3; tentatively, D is TRBD1 (5 bases). This CDR3 comprises 16 residues. The germline V gene has CDR1 SGDLS and CDR2 YYNGEE. V shed 0 bases and J shed 2 bases, with 12 bases lying between them. CDR3 in amino acids: CASSVEGGGTGNTIYF. CDR3 sequence (DNA): TGTGCCAGCAGCGTAGAGGGTGGGGGGACTGGAAACACCATATATTTT.

The chain is built from TRBV4-2 and TRBJ1-1; a weak D match, TRBD1 (5 bases). Germline values: CDR1 LGHNA, CDR2 YNFKEQ. This CDR3 spans 13 amino acids. V was shortened by 0 bases and J by 11 bases, with 13 bases between the two germline ends. The DNA for the CDR3 is TGTGCCAGCAGCCAAGAAAGCCAGGGACGCGCTTTCTTT. Translating it yields CASSQESQGRAFF.

V and J are TRBV7-9 and TRBJ1-4; 7 positions agree with TRBD1. Germline CDR1 is SEHNR and CDR2 is FQNEAQ (reference sequence). Trimming removed 4 bases from V and 6 bases from J; junction bases left unmatched: 8. This CDR3 has 15 amino acids. The CDR3 spells CASSSRQGRDEKLFF. The CDR3 coding sequence is TGTGCCAGCAGCTCAAGACAGGGTCGGGATGAAAAACTGTTTTTT. The variable domain in full, with the rest retrieved from reference TRBV7-9 and TRBJ1-4, is DTGVSQNPRHKITKRGQNVTFRCDPISEHNRLYWYRQTLGQGPEFLTYFQNEAQLEKSRLLSDRFSAERPKGSFSTLEIQRTEQGDSAMYLCASSSRQGRDEKLFFGSGTQLSVL.

The CDR3 spells CASSRGTERPPGELFF. CDR3 DNA: TGTGCCAGCAGCCGAGGGACAGAGAGGCCCCCCGGGGAGCTGTTTTTT. The chain is built from TRBV7-2 and TRBJ2-2; 7 bases map to TRBD1. The ends lost 5 bases at V and 6 bases at J; junction bases unmatched: 12. CDR1 SGHTA and CDR2 FQGNSA come from the germline V gene. The CDR3 covers 16 residues.